This T cell receptor (beta chain) was captured by sequencing in a study of cytomegalovirus exposure and HLA in healthy donors. At the level of the study: It was reported in a later analysis that the roughly 120 validation repertoires used the same platform as the 500 to 700 first-cohort repertoires. Findings and caveats of the study: It was reported that the classifier diagnosed cytomegalovirus status with high specificity and sensitivity in both the original and validation cohorts. The authors enumerated over 150 TCR beta chains as linked to cytomegalovirus. In vitro testing confirmed a few CMV-associated chains as specific for CMV antigens.

The data were produced by immunoSEQ multiplex PCR, yet TCRdb's version contains in-frame clones alone and is incomplete. The data show about 150,000 clones, with about 89% seen just once and around 3.4% held by the top ten. The germline CDR1 and CDR2 sequences are SGHTA and FQGNSA. This CDR3 has 14 amino acids. V shed 2 bases, J shed 6 bases, and the junction held 4 bases outside the gene matches. Comments on this clone: Its antigen is unknown.

The receptor was isolated from a woman aged 18-30 years in good health and CMV-seropositive. Source material: PBMCs. V and J are TRBV7-2 and TRBJ2-3, with 8 nucleotides matching TRBD2. The CDR3 loop reads CASSLLSGTDTQYF. CDR3 coding DNA: TGTGCCAGCAGCTTACTTAGCGGGACTGATACGCAGTATTTT.